These T cell receptor beta chains were read from a single sample in a study of blood T cell repertoires in COVID-19. TCRdb keeps only in-frame clones here, not all; method: immunoSEQ multiplex PCR. The table lists some 190,000 clones, roughly 84% of them singletons. Sequenced: PBMCs or T cells enriched from blood (not recorded which). These receptors all stem from a woman aged 25 to 39 who had been exposed to COVID-19. Both conserved end residues are part of each CDR3. D genes are given only for firm matches. Clone size is given for some rows only: seen once, a few or many times, or a class if the clone is expanded.

size	J	D	V	DNA	CDR3
few	TRBJ1-6	TRBD1	TRBV2	TGTGCCAGCACCGACAGGGTAGGGTCACCCCTCCACTTT	CASTDRVGSPLHF
.	TRBJ1-2	TRBD1	TRBV6-1	TGTGCCAGCAGTACTACGGGACAGGCGCATGGCTACACCTTC	CASSTTGQAHGYTF
.	TRBJ2-1	.	TRBV4-1	TGCGCCAGCAGCCAAGAGGGCTTAACCTCCTACAATGAGCAGTTCTTC	CASSQEGLTSYNEQFF
.	TRBJ1-2	.	TRBV19	TGTGCCAGTAGCCCGCCCGGGGGGCGGAGTGGCTACACCTTC	CASSPPGGRSGYTF
once	TRBJ1-2	TRBD1	TRBV2	TGTGCCAGCAGCCCCAGGACAGGGGGAACGTATGGCTACACCTTC	CASSPRTGGTYGYTF
.	TRBJ2-1	TRBD1	TRBV7-9	TGTGCCAGCAGACCGGGACAGGGTTACAATGAGCAGTTCTTC	CASRPGQGYNEQFF
.	TRBJ1-5	.	TRBV25-1	TGTGCCAGCAGTGAGGGGGGGGGACAGCCCCAGCATTTT	CASSEGGGQPQHF
.	TRBJ2-7	TRBD1	TRBV5-4	TGTGCCAGCAGTAACAGGGGGGCCTACGAGCAGTACTTC	CASSNRGAYEQYF
.	TRBJ1-2	.	TRBV4-3	TGCGCCAGCAGCCAAGGATCCAGTTTCGGCTACACCTTC	CASSQGSSFGYTF
.	TRBJ2-7	.	TRBV18	TGTGCCAGCTCACCGCAGCCGGGGGCCTACGAGCAGTACTTC	CASSPQPGAYEQYF
.	TRBJ1-5	.	TRBV9	TGTGCCAGCTGGAATGGAGAGCCAAATCAGCCCCAGCATTTT	CASWNGEPNQPQHF
.	TRBJ1-1	TRBD1	TRBV7-2	TGTGCCAGCAGCCGACAGGGGAACACTGAAGCTTTCTTT	CASSRQGNTEAFF
.	TRBJ2-7	TRBD2	TRBV7-9	TGTGCCAGCAGCCCTACCGACGGACTAGCGGGGGTCTACGAGCAGTACTTC	CASSPTDGLAGVYEQYF
.	TRBJ2-5	TRBD2	TRBV7-9	TGTGCCAGCAGCTTAGCGCCAGCGGGGTCCTCCTTGGGGAGGGAGACCCAGTACTTC	CASSLAPAGSSLGRETQYF
.	TRBJ1-1	.	TRBV12-2	TGTGCAAGTAAGAGCACTGAAGCTTTCTTT	CASKSTEAFF
.	TRBJ1-1	.	TRBV12-3/TRBV12-4	TGTGCCAGCAGTTGGGCAGGGAACACTGAAGCTTTCTTT	CASSWAGNTEAFF
.	TRBJ1-5	.	TRBV19	TGTGCCAGTAGTATAGCGGTCGACAGACGCCGGGGGACCCAGCATTTT	CASSIAVDRRRGTQHF
.	TRBJ1-5	.	TRBV11-2	TGTGCCAGCAGCTTAGTACCGGGGGAGCCCCAGCATTTT	CASSLVPGEPQHF
.	TRBJ2-3	.	TRBV19	TGTGCCAGTAGTATGGGTCCAGGTTTAGATACGCAGTATTTT	CASSMGPGLDTQYF
once	TRBJ2-7	.	TRBV3-1/TRBV3-2	TGTGCCAGCAGCTCCGGAACCACGGGGGAGCAGTACTTC	CASSSGTTGEQYF
.	TRBJ2-7	TRBD1	TRBV20-1	TGCAGTGCTAGTCCGGGACAGGGAGGAGGGGCCTACGAGCAGTACTTC	CSASPGQGGGAYEQYF
.	TRBJ1-1	TRBD1	TRBV5-1	TGCGCCAGCAGCGAGGGGACAGGGGCTGTTAGCACTGAAGCTTTCTTT	CASSEGTGAVSTEAFF
many	TRBJ1-6	.	TRBV7-9	TGTGCCAGCAGTTTGAGGCCACCCAGGGGATTCGAAGATTCACCCCTCCACTTT	CASSLRPPRGFEDSPLHF
.	TRBJ1-5	.	TRBV3-1/TRBV3-2	TGTGCCAGCAGCCAAGGAACGGGGTCCCCATCTAGGAATCAGCCCCAGCATTTT	CASSQGTGSPSRNQPQHF
.	TRBJ2-5	.	TRBV7-2	TGTGCCAGCAGCACTACCGAGACCCAGTACTTC	CASSTTETQYF
.	TRBJ2-7	.	TRBV5-4	TGTGCCAGCAGTAGCTCCTACGAGCAGTACTTC	CASSSSYEQYF
.	TRBJ1-2	.	TRBV11-2	TGTGCCAGCAGCTCCCCTGGGCAGGGAAACTATGGCTACACCTTC	CASSSPGQGNYGYTF
.	TRBJ1-6	.	TRBV7-2	TGTGCCAGCCTTGTTGGGGGGTTTGGTTCACCCCTCCACTTT	CASLVGGFGSPLHF
.	TRBJ1-1	.	TRBV11-1	TGTGCCAGCAGCTTCAGGGGTCGTGTGAACACTGAAGCTTTCTTT	CASSFRGRVNTEAFF
once	TRBJ1-1	.	TRBV5-1	TGCGCCAGCAGCTCGGGCCCCGAGGGGGACACTGAAGCTTTCTTT	CASSSGPEGDTEAFF
.	TRBJ1-2	.	TRBV3-1/TRBV3-2	TGTGCCAGCAGTCGGGGTCAGAAGAAGGGCTATGGCTACACCTTC	CASSRGQKKGYGYTF
.	TRBJ1-2	TRBD1	TRBV3-1/TRBV3-2	TGTGCCAGCAGTCCTGATTGGACAGGGAACTATGGCTACACCTTC	CASSPDWTGNYGYTF
once	TRBJ1-2	.	TRBV4-3	TGCGCCAGCAGCCAAGATTTCTCGGTCACGGACTATGGCTACACCTTC	CASSQDFSVTDYGYTF
.	TRBJ2-7	TRBD1	TRBV9	TGTGCCAGCAGCGTAGATGTCGACAGGGGAGTAGACGAGCAGTACTTC	CASSVDVDRGVDEQYF
once	TRBJ1-1	.	TRBV29-1	TGCAGCGCTCGGTCGGGAGCAGACAGTGAAGCTTTCTTT	CSARSGADSEAFF
once	TRBJ1-2	.	TRBV5-1	TGCGCCAGCAGCTTGGCGACAGCTAATGGCTACACCTTC	CASSLATANGYTF
.	TRBJ1-3	TRBD1	TRBV7-9	TGTGCCAGCAGCTTAGCGCAAACAGGGGCGGGAAACACCATATATTTT	CASSLAQTGAGNTIYF
.	TRBJ2-5	.	TRBV7-2	TGTGCCAGCAGCATCTTGGGGGGTCCTCTGGGCCAGTACTTC	CASSILGGPLGQYF
once	TRBJ1-4	.	TRBV6-6	TGTGCCAGCAGTTACCCCGGCAGCGGTCATGAAAAACTGTTTTTT	CASSYPGSGHEKLFF
.	TRBJ1-2	.	TRBV4-1	TGCGCCAGCAGCCGAGAACAGGTCTATGGCTACACCTTC	CASSREQVYGYTF
.	TRBJ1-5	TRBD1	TRBV19	TGTGCCGCAGGACAGGGTCGATCGGGCAATCAGCCCCAGCATTTT	CAAGQGRSGNQPQHF
.	TRBJ2-7	TRBD1	TRBV7-3	TGTGCCAGCAGCCAGACCGGGGACAGCTCCTACGAGCAGTACTTC	CASSQTGDSSYEQYF
.	TRBJ1-4	.	TRBV5-4	TGTGCCAGCAGCCCCCTCCCAGGGGATGCAACTAATGAAAAACTGTTTTTT	CASSPLPGDATNEKLFF
few	TRBJ1-2	TRBD1	TRBV7-9	TGTGCCAGCAGCCCGGGACAGGGGGTCGGTGGCTACACCTTC	CASSPGQGVGGYTF
.	TRBJ2-5	TRBD2	TRBV10-3	TGTGCCATCAGTGGTGTAGCGGGGGGACTGTACCAAGAGACCCAGTACTTC	CAISGVAGGLYQETQYF
.	TRBJ2-7	.	TRBV6-5	TGTGCCAGCAGTCCCGATCTTCAGGCCTACGAGCAGTACTTC	CASSPDLQAYEQYF
.	TRBJ2-7	.	TRBV6-2/TRBV6-3	TGTGCCAGCAGTTACGGGGCAGTTGAAGAGTCCTACGAGCAGTACTTC	CASSYGAVEESYEQYF
.	TRBJ1-3	.	TRBV2	TGTGCCAGCAGCCCCCGACAGGATTTCTCTGGAAACACCATATATTTT	CASSPRQDFSGNTIYF
.	TRBJ1-5	.	TRBV15	TGTGCCACCAGCAGAGACACAGGTGTCAATCAGCCCCAGCATTTT	CATSRDTGVNQPQHF
.	TRBJ2-7	.	TRBV4-1	TGCGCCAGCAGCCCCCGAGGAGCTCCCTACGAGCAGTACTTC	CASSPRGAPYEQYF
.	TRBJ2-2	.	TRBV5-4	TGTGCCAGCAGCGCGGCCCTTACCGGGGAGCTGTTTTTT	CASSAALTGELFF